A single sample is the source of the 23 T cell receptor beta chains below, sequenced in a study of response to subunit inactivated influenza vaccine. TCRdb reprocessed the RT-PCR reads with MiXCR, giving one entry per CDR3 protein. In the table there are approximately 530,000 distinct CDR3 sequences, less than 7.5% of which are singletons. The sequencing here drew on PBMCs from blood, taken around 25 months after vaccination. These receptors were obtained from a man between 50 and 75 years old who received an inactivated influenza vaccine.

This clonotype was counted a few times. This chain uses TRBV3-1 with TRBJ2-5; no definite D call. Germline loops: CDR1 LGHDT, CDR2 YNNKEL (reference sequence). This CDR3 is 12 amino acids long. V dropped 3 bases and J dropped 5 bases, with 7 bases sitting between them. The CDR3 DNA is TGTGCCAGCAGCCAGCTTCTGGAGACCCAGTACTTC. It translates to CASSQLLETQYF.

This clonotype has just a few counts. The gene calls are TRBV19 and TRBJ2-7, with 8 bases that match TRBD1. In germline, CDR1 is LNHDA, CDR2 SQIVND (reference sequence). V shed 6 bases and J 3 bases; nucleotides not matched to a gene: 7. CDR3 length: 14 amino acids. Written as DNA, the CDR3 is TGTGCCAGTAGCGCAGGGGGCGTGATCTACGAGCAGTACTTC. This codes for CASSAGGVIYEQYF.

This clonotype was recorded many times. The V call is TRBV7-2, the J call TRBJ2-7; 7 bases line up with TRBD1. Germline V gene data show CDR1 as SGHTA and CDR2 as FQGNSA. The CDR3 sequence is 13 residues long. Trimming cost V 5 bases and J 3 bases; bases outside gene matches: 4. The CDR3 spells CASSARTGYEQYF. Here the CDR3 DNA reads TGTGCCAGCAGCGCACGGACAGGCTACGAGCAGTACTTC.

This clonotype was detected a few times. The chain joins TRBV2 to TRBJ2-6; D not certain. Germline V gene data show CDR1 as SNHLY and CDR2 as FYNNEI. The CDR3 has 14 residues. The germline V and J ends were trimmed by 4 bases and 0 bases, with 4 bases remaining between them. CDR3 amino acids: CASSGISGANVLTF. The DNA of the CDR3 is TGTGCCAGCAGTGGCATCTCTGGGGCCAACGTCCTGACTTTC. Full variable domain (rest looked up from reference TRBV2 and TRBJ2-6): EPEVTQTPSHQVTQMGQEVILRCVPISNHLYFYWYRQILGQKVEFLVSFYNNEISEKSEIFDDQFSVERPDGSNFTLKIRSTKLEDSAMYFCASSGISGANVLTFGAGSRLTVL.

In its sample, this clonotype was seen many times. A read error may account for a junction end that differs from germline. The V call is TRBV7-9, the J call TRBJ2-6, with no clear D. Germline-derived CDR1 and CDR2 are SEHNR and FQNEAQ (reference sequence). CDR3 length: 14 amino acids. This CDR3 is CASSLASGANVLTF. CDR3 in DNA: TGTGCCAGCAGTTTAGCATCTGGGGCCAACGTCCTGACTTTC. The full variable domain, its missing parts supplied by reference TRBV7-9 and TRBJ2-6, is DTGVSQNPRHKITKRGQNVTFRCDPISEHNRLYWYRQTLGQGPEFLTYFQNEAQLEKSRLLSDRFSAERPKGSFSTLEIQRTEQGDSAMYLCASSLASGANVLTFGAGSRLTVL.

The V and J genes are TRBV7-8 and TRBJ2-1; 8 positions agree with TRBD2. The CDR3 contains 16 residues. V shed 2 bases and J 4 bases; nucleotides not matched to a gene: 7. Germline V lookup: CDR1 SGHVS, CDR2 FQNEAQ. The CDR3 bases are TGTGCCAGCAGCTTATGGGCGGGAGGATCATACAATGAGCAGTTCTTC. Its translation: CASSLWAGGSYNEQFF.

This clonotype was counted a few times. The chain couples TRBV3-1 to TRBJ2-2; TRBD2 aligns across 8 bases. The V segment lost 2 bases and the J segment 6 bases; nucleotides outside the gene matches: 5. Germline CDR1 and CDR2: LGHDT and YNNKEL (reference sequence). The CDR3 spans 15 residues. Written as DNA, the CDR3 is TGTGCCAGCAGCCAAAGCGGGGGAATCTCCGGGGAGCTGTTTTTT. The encoded protein is CASSQSGGISGELFF.

The chain is built from TRBV3-1 and TRBJ2-7; 7 positions match TRBD1. Trimming at V came to 5 bases and at J to 6 bases, leaving 10 bases not matched to a gene. The CDR3 contains 14 residues. From germline, CDR1 is LGHDT and CDR2 YNNKEL (reference sequence). This chain's CDR3 is CASSFTGTVSEQYF. The DNA of the CDR3 is TGTGCCAGCAGCTTCACCGGGACAGTCTCCGAGCAGTACTTC.

This chain connects TRBV4-2 to TRBJ2-1; 10 bases agree with TRBD2. CDR1 LGHNA and CDR2 YNFKEQ come from the germline V gene. J gave up 1 base and V 3 bases, and 6 bases lay outside the gene matches. CDR3 size: 17 residues. The CDR3 DNA is TGTGCCAGCAGCCAGGATCTAGCGGGAGCATCCTACAATGAGCAGTTCTTC. As protein: CASSQDLAGASYNEQFF.

The chain links TRBV12-3 or TRBV12-4 to TRBJ1-1; D may be TRBD1 (5 bases). CDR3 length equals 13 residues. V was trimmed by 5 bases and J by 8 bases, leaving 15 bases between them. CDR3 DNA sequence: TGTGCCAGCAGTGACGGCCAGGGCGGAGAAGCTTTCTTT. Translating it yields CASSDGQGGEAFF.

This clonotype was counted ten times or more. This chain links TRBV7-2 with TRBJ2-3; D is unresolved. The CDR3 is 15 residues long. The germline CDR1 and CDR2 sequences are SGHTA and FQGNSA. V lost 1 base and J lost 0, with 8 bases in between. CDR3 DNA: TGTGCCAGCAGCTTAGGCCCAACTAGCACAGATACGCAGTATTTT. It specifies CASSLGPTSTDTQYF.

This clonotype has only a few counts. The V gene is TRBV3-1, the J gene TRBJ2-5; no definite D call. This CDR3 spans 13 amino acids. V lost 6 bases and J 7 bases, leaving 15 bases between the germline ends. In germline, CDR1 is LGHDT, CDR2 YNNKEL (reference sequence). Written as DNA, the CDR3 is TGTGCCAGCAGTTCCGACTCTCTTTCGACCCAGTACTTC. Protein product: CASSSDSLSTQYF.

V and J are TRBV29-1 and TRBJ2-1; D may match TRBD1 or TRBD2 (6 bases each). This CDR3 has 13 amino acids. V lost 6 bases and J 5 bases, leaving 14 bases between the germline ends. Germline V gene lookup returns CDR1 SQVTM and CDR2 ANQGSEA. Here the CDR3 reads CSVIPGADNEQFF. The CDR3 region has the DNA TGCAGCGTCATACCGGGGGCGGACAATGAGCAGTTCTTC.

This clonotype was detected a few times. V and J are TRBV5-6 and TRBJ2-2, with D hard to call. Germline CDR1 SGHDT, CDR2 YYEEEE. The CDR3 is 16 amino acids. V lost 1 base and J lost 5, with 15 bases in between. This CDR3 reads CASSLLEGSRTGELFF. CDR3 nucleotides: TGTGCCAGCAGCTTGCTCGAAGGTTCGAGGACCGGGGAGCTGTTTTTT.

This clonotype was detected a few times. The chain joins TRBV20-1 to TRBJ2-3; 10 nucleotides agree with TRBD2. The CDR3 has 14 amino acids. Germline lookup yields CDR1 DFQATT and CDR2 SNEGSKA (reference sequence). V lost 6 bases to trimming and J lost 2 bases; unmatched junction nucleotides: 5. The chain's CDR3 is CSAIGLAATDTQYF. CDR3 bases: TGCAGTGCCATCGGACTAGCGGCCACAGATACGCAGTATTTT.

The chain has TRBV28 and TRBJ2-1, with 10 bases fitting TRBD2. The CDR3 consists of 16 residues. Germline CDR1 and CDR2: MDHEN and SYDVKM. V was clipped by 4 bases and J by 9 bases; unmatched bases: 12. The CDR3 is CASSSPSGSVFREQFF. For the CDR3, the DNA is TGTGCCAGCAGTTCCCCTAGCGGGAGTGTCTTTCGTGAGCAGTTCTTC.

Remarks on this clonotype: This may be a read error: a much more frequent sequence differs by one nucleotide. It is likely a read error, because the conserved phenylalanine at the end of the CDR3 is missing. The chain couples TRBV12-3 or TRBV12-4 to TRBJ1-2; 7 bases are a match to TRBD1. V was pared by 5 bases and J by 4 bases, with 7 bases of the junction left unmatched. The CDR3 totals 14 residues. CDR3: CASSTTQGIYGYTY. The CDR3 DNA follows: TGTGCCAGCAGTACCACACAGGGGATCTATGGCTACACCTAC.

This clonotype was found a few times. The chain has TRBV5-5 and TRBJ2-3; 7 bases agree with TRBD1. Germline-derived CDR1 and CDR2 are SGHKS and YYEKEE (reference sequence). The CDR3 covers 14 residues. V was clipped by 4 bases and J by 4 bases; unmatched bases: 6. The CDR3 is CASSRGTVPDTQYF. The DNA of the CDR3 is TGTGCCAGCAGCCGAGGGACAGTGCCAGATACGCAGTATTTT. Together with reference TRBV5-5 and TRBJ2-3, the CDR3 gives the full variable domain: DAGVTQSPTHLIKTRGQQVTLRCSPISGHKSVSWYQQVLGQGPQFIFQYYEKEERGRGNFPDRFSARQFPNYSSELNVNALLLGDSALYLCASSRGTVPDTQYFGPGTRLTVL.

The V gene is TRBV2, the J gene TRBJ2-3, with D possibly TRBD2 on 6 matching bases. Trimming took 4 bases from V and 3 from J, leaving 8 bases between them. CDR3 length: 13 amino acids. CDR1 SNHLY and CDR2 FYNNEI come from the germline V gene. Here the CDR3 reads CASSGGITDTQYF. The CDR3 DNA is TGTGCCAGCAGTGGCGGGATTACAGATACGCAGTATTTT.

This clonotype was observed many times. The rearrangement uses TRBV12-3 or TRBV12-4 and TRBJ1-2, with 9 bases lining up with TRBD1. This CDR3 is built from 15 residues. V trimming: 3 bases; J trimming: 4 bases; junction bases outside the gene matches: 6. Here the CDR3 reads CASSFFGTGTYGYTF. The CDR3 DNA reads as TGTGCCAGCAGTTTTTTTGGGACAGGGACCTATGGCTACACCTTC.

This clonotype has more than one count but fewer than ten. This rearrangement joins TRBV4-2 to TRBJ2-5; no firm D call. Germline V gives CDR1 LGHNA, CDR2 YNFKEQ. The V end lost 1 base, the J end lost 9 bases, and 21 bases lay between the germline ends. The CDR3 loop spans 16 amino acids. The CDR3 sequence: CASSQGAFAAPLAQYF. The CDR3 DNA sequence: TGTGCCAGCAGCCAAGGGGCTTTCGCGGCCCCCTTAGCCCAGTACTTC.

This clonotype was counted a few times. The rearrangement uses TRBV7-2 and TRBJ2-1, with D possibly being TRBD2 (5 bases). The germline V and J ends were trimmed by 4 bases and 0 bases, with 7 bases remaining between them. The germline V gene encodes CDR1 SGHTA and CDR2 FQGNSA. The CDR3 contains 14 residues. CDR3 sequence (DNA): TGTGCCAGCAGCTGGAGCGGCTCCTACAATGAGCAGTTCTTC. It yields the protein CASSWSGSYNEQFF.

This clonotype was observed many times. J is TRBJ1-1 and V is TRBV20-1, with a tentative D call TRBD1 (5 bases). Deletions cut 3 bases from V and 5 bases from J, with 10 bases between. The CDR3 loop spans 12 amino acids. Germline lookup yields CDR1 DFQATT and CDR2 SNEGSKA (reference sequence). The CDR3 nucleotides read TGCAGTGCTAGGAGGGGTCGGACTGAAGCTTTCTTT. Protein: CSARRGRTEAFF.